Below are 23 T cell receptor beta chains sequenced from a single sample in a study of molecular identifiers for immune sequencing clone quantification. TCRdb used MiXCR to reprocess the PCR reads, holding one entry per CDR3 protein. The table has hundreds of thousands of distinct CDR3 sequences, about 25% seen once; the top ten hold about 0.78%. What was sequenced was naive CD8+ T cells from blood, with Jurkat cell RNA spiked in. The sample's subset: FACS-sorted CD8+CD4-CCR7+CD45RA+ naive T cells. These receptors originate from a human donor in good health. Some libraries in this study had Jurkat cell RNA spiked in.

This clonotype has more than one count but fewer than ten. The CDR3 DNA follows: TGTGCCAGCAGCCCCCGGGGTAGCTGTTACTCCTACGAGCAGTACTTC. Residues: CASSPRGSCYSYEQYF. V gene TRBV21-1 combines with J gene TRBJ2-7; the table names TRBD1, a call not compared with the DNA. TRBV21-1 is tagged as a pseudogene. CDR3 length equals 16 residues.

This clonotype was seen ten or more times. This sequence joins TRBV19 and TRBJ1-2; D may be TRBD1 (5 bases). The V end lost 5 bases, the J end lost 4 bases, and 11 bases lay between the germline ends. Germline CDR1 reads LNHDA; CDR2 reads SQIVND (reference sequence). This CDR3 is built from 13 residues. For the CDR3, the DNA is TGTGCCAGTAGTCCCCAGGGAGCCTATGGCTACACCTTC. Its protein product is CASSPQGAYGYTF.

This clonotype showed up just a few times. The chain is built from TRBV30 and TRBJ2-7, with D perhaps TRBD1 or TRBD2 (5 bases each). V was trimmed by 4 bases and J by 0 bases, leaving 13 bases between them. Germline V gene lookup returns CDR1 GTSNPN and CDR2 SVGIG (reference sequence). The CDR3 length is 14 residues. The CDR3 DNA reads TGTGCCTGGAACCTAGCAGGGAGCTCCTACGAGCAGTACTTC. This translates into CAWNLAGSSYEQYF.

This clonotype is a singleton in its sample. The rearrangement joins TRBV6-2 or TRBV6-3 to TRBJ2-7; D ambiguous. CDR1 and CDR2 (germline): MNHEY, SVGEGT. Between the trimmed V and J ends, which lost 6 bases and 3 bases, there was a span of 18 bases. This CDR3 has 15 amino acids. The CDR3, as DNA: TGTGCCAGCAGACCCCCCCAGTTTTCCTACTACGAGCAGTACTTC. Protein: CASRPPQFSYYEQYF.

Comment on this clonotype: At one of its ends the junction is not consistent with the germline gene, which may arise from a read error. The chain has TRBV27 and TRBJ2-7, with D possibly being TRBD1 (6 bases). The CDR3 extends over 15 amino acids. The germline V gene encodes CDR1 MNHEY and CDR2 SMNVEV (reference sequence). The CDR3 protein is CASSYSGRGQYVQYF. As DNA, the CDR3 is TGTGCCAGCAGTTACTCTGGCAGGGGCCAGTACGTGCAGTACTTC.

This clonotype appeared a few times. The V and J genes are TRBV20-1 and TRBJ1-5, with TRBD1 matching over 7 bases. CDR1 DFQATT and CDR2 SNEGSKA come from the germline V gene (reference sequence). The CDR3 has 14 residues. The V gene end was trimmed by 1 base and the J gene end by 7 bases; junction bases not matched to a gene: 7. The CDR3 nucleotides read TGCAGTGCTAGAGTATACGACAGGGAACAGCCCCAGCATTTT. Translation: CSARVYDREQPQHF.

This clonotype was recorded many times. This chain joins TRBV7-8 and TRBJ1-3, with D hard to call. The CDR3 spans 15 residues. The germline V gene encodes CDR1 SGHVS and CDR2 FQNEAQ. The V end lost 2 bases, the J end lost 4 bases, and 12 bases lay between the germline ends. The CDR3 nucleotides are TGTGCCAGCAGCTTAATGGAGACCTCCGGAAACACCATATATTTT. It encodes CASSLMETSGNTIYF.

A remark on this clonotype: A much bigger clone sits one base away, suggesting this may be a read error. Without the conserved terminal phenylalanine or tryptophan, this CDR3 likely stems from a read error. The chain is built from TRBV3-1 and TRBJ2-4; D not resolved. CDR1 LGHDT and CDR2 YNNKEL come from the germline V gene (reference sequence). The CDR3 contains 14 residues. V was clipped by 4 bases and J by 0 bases, with 7 bases between them. The CDR3 is CASSPALAKNIQYL. Written as DNA, the CDR3 is TGTGCCAGCAGCCCGGCCCTAGCCAAAAACATTCAGTACCTC.

This clonotype has a count of ten or more. The J gene is TRBJ1-5, the V gene TRBV5-6, with 7 bases matching TRBD1. Germline V lookup: CDR1 SGHDT, CDR2 YYEEEE. CDR3 size: 15 residues. The V gene end was trimmed by 4 bases and the J gene end by 1 base; junction bases not matched to a gene: 5. The CDR3 bases are TGTGCCAGCAGCCGGGGGACAGTGAGCAATCAGCCCCAGCATTTT. Residues: CASSRGTVSNQPQHF.

There are many counts of this clonotype. A much larger clone lies a single base off, so this may be a read error. The chain has TRBV27 and TRBJ1-5; D is possibly TRBD1 (6 bases). Germline V gene sequence: CDR1 MNHEY, CDR2 SMNVEV (reference sequence). The CDR3 totals 14 residues. V was trimmed by 4 bases and J by 2 bases, leaving 9 bases between them. The CDR3 region is CASSSRQGNQPQHF. The CDR3 coding sequence is TGTGCCAGCAGTTCCCGACAGGGCAATCAGCCCCAGCATTTT.

This clonotype appeared a few times. The V gene is TRBV7-9, the J gene TRBJ2-7, with TRBD1 matching over 7 bases. Germline loops: CDR1 SEHNR, CDR2 FQNEAQ (reference sequence). The CDR3 consists of 16 residues. V lost 1 base and J lost 0; bases outside the gene matches: 6. DNA of the CDR3: TGTGCCAGCAGCTTAGGGGGACAGTGGTCCTCCTACGAGCAGTACTTC. Translation: CASSLGGQWSSYEQYF.

This clonotype was detected a few times. The J gene is TRBJ2-7, the V gene TRBV6-2 or TRBV6-3, with TRBD1 identical over 7 bases. CDR1 and CDR2 from the germline V gene are MNHEY and SVGEGT. The CDR3 totals 15 residues. Germline trimming cut 7 bases from V and 0 bases from J; bases unmatched to any gene: 9. DNA for the CDR3: TGTGCCAGCACCATAGGGACAGCGGTCTCCTACGAGCAGTACTTC. Protein sequence: CASTIGTAVSYEQYF.

This clonotype was picked up a small number of times. The V gene is TRBV11-2, the J gene TRBJ1-5, with 8 bases that match TRBD1. The CDR3 has 15 amino acids. Per the germline V gene, CDR1 is SGHAT and CDR2 is FQNNGV. Trimming took 7 bases from V and 1 from J; bases not matched to a gene: 6. The CDR3 sequence: CASKQGARSNQPQHF. CDR3 DNA: TGTGCCAGCAAGCAGGGGGCCCGAAGCAATCAGCCCCAGCATTTT.

In its sample, this clonotype was seen many times. The CDR3 DNA sequence: TGTGCCAGCAGTGAATACGGTTGGCAGTACTTC. Translating gives CASSEYGWQYF. The chain has TRBV25-1 and TRBJ2-7; D is ambiguous. Germline assignment: CDR1 MGHDK and CDR2 SYGVNS. The V and J ends lost 0 bases and 9 bases respectively, with 6 bases between them. This CDR3 spans 11 amino acids.

The genes are TRBV7-9 and TRBJ2-1, with D maybe TRBD2 (5 bases). The CDR3 has 13 residues. Germline V gene data show CDR1 as SEHNR and CDR2 as FQNEAQ (reference sequence). Between the trimmed V and J ends, which lost 3 bases and 8 bases, there was a span of 11 bases. CDR3 sequence reads: CASSFEGRDEQFF. As DNA, the CDR3 is TGTGCCAGCAGCTTCGAGGGCCGGGATGAGCAGTTCTTC.

This clonotype turned up a few times. This chain uses TRBV11-2 with TRBJ2-5; D is ambiguous. Trimming removed 1 base from V and 3 bases from J, with 15 bases in between. Germline V gene lookup returns CDR1 SGHAT and CDR2 FQNNGV. There are 16 residues in the CDR3. CDR3 in amino acids: CASSLGSFRVEETQYF. CDR3 nucleotide sequence: TGTGCCAGCAGCTTAGGTAGCTTTCGGGTCGAAGAGACCCAGTACTTC.

This clonotype was recorded many times. The rearrangement joins TRBV14 to TRBJ2-3; D ambiguous. V was trimmed by 2 bases and J by 5 bases, leaving 5 bases between them. The CDR3 has 12 amino acids. Germline lookup yields CDR1 SGHDN and CDR2 FVKESK. DNA of the CDR3: TGTGCCAGCAGCCAATGGGGAGATACGCAGTATTTT. It codes for CASSQWGDTQYF.

This clonotype came up many times. DNA of the CDR3: TGCAGTGCTAGATCAGGGTATAGCAATCAGCCCCAGCATTTT. This gives the protein CSARSGYSNQPQHF. The chain has TRBV20-1 and TRBJ1-5; a weak D match, TRBD1 (5 bases). Germline assignment: CDR1 DFQATT and CDR2 SNEGSKA (reference sequence). With 2 bases removed from V and 0 bases from J, the gap between germline ends came to 8 bases. CDR3 length: 14 residues.

As concerns this clonotype: This may come from a read error, since a much larger clone is one base off. The chain recombines TRBV28 with TRBJ1-1; possible D gene TRBD1, 5 bases. CDR3 length: 17 residues. Germline V lookup: CDR1 MDHEN, CDR2 SYDVKM. V lost 7 bases, J lost 1 base, and 22 bases lay in between. The CDR3: CASNRRGRGLKNTEAFF. CDR3 bases: TGTGCCAGCAACCGAAGGGGACGGGGATTAAAGAACACTGAAGCTTTCTTT.

The chain recombines TRBV28 with TRBJ2-1, with a possible D match to TRBD2 (6 bases). The V gene's germline CDR1 is MDHEN and CDR2 SYDVKM. CDR3 size: 20 residues. V lost 4 bases, J lost 0 bases, and 25 bases lay in between. CDR3: CASSSRQLTYSGSSYNEQFF. The CDR3 DNA reads TGTGCCAGCAGTTCCCGTCAGCTTACCTATAGCGGAAGCTCCTACAATGAGCAGTTCTTC. The full variable domain, rest sourced from reference TRBV28 and TRBJ2-1, is DVKVTQSSRYLVKRTGEKVFLECVQDMDHENMFWYRQDPGLGLRLIYFSYDVKMKEKGDIPEGYSVSREKKERFSLILESASTNQTSMYLCASSSRQLTYSGSSYNEQFFGPGTRLTVL.

This clonotype was counted at least ten times. The chain uses TRBV4-1 and TRBJ1-1; TRBD1 might be the D (6 bases). Germline loops: CDR1 MGHRA, CDR2 YSYEKL. With 7 bases removed from V and 7 bases from J, the gap between germline ends came to 10 bases. The CDR3 has 11 residues. The CDR3 DNA is TGCGCCAGCAAGAAGACAGGTGAAGCTTTCTTT. Its translation is CASKKTGEAFF.

V and J are TRBV4-3 and TRBJ2-1, with D possibly called TRBD1 or TRBD2 (6 bases each). This CDR3 has 16 residues. Germline V gene data show CDR1 as LGHNA and CDR2 as YSLEER. V was clipped by 0 bases and J by 7 bases, with 16 bases between them. The CDR3 DNA reads TGCGCCAGCAGCCAAGATCCGGGGGCGAACGGGAATGAGCAGTTCTTC. Protein product: CASSQDPGANGNEQFF.

The rearrangement links TRBV28 to TRBJ2-1; 7 bases align to TRBD1. The CDR3 loop spans 15 amino acids. V trimming: 8 bases; J trimming: 4 bases; junction bases outside the gene matches: 11. Germline CDR1 is MDHEN and CDR2 is SYDVKM. The CDR3 loop is CASQDDRAMYNEQFF. The CDR3 DNA reads TGTGCCAGCCAAGATGACAGGGCGATGTACAATGAGCAGTTCTTC.